This TCR beta chain was observed in a study of Graves' ophthalmopathy and Graves' hyperthyroidism. The study, taken as a whole, reports: With approximately 88% sensitivity and roughly 76% specificity, a 13-signature model separated ophthalmopathy from stable hyperthyroidism.

TCR beta CDR3 amplification used RNA transcripts. First-round RT-PCR used HTBI primers; second-round multiplex PCR followed. One entry per CDR3 protein, called by TCRdb with MiXCR from the multiplex PCR reads. The profile covers around 1,200,000 distinct CDR3 sequences, with approximately 35% appearing a single time and more than 9.5% taken by the ten largest. If patients had other autoimmune diseases, uncontrolled infections, pregnancy or lactation, they were excluded. Concerning this clonotype itself: The antigen remains undetermined.

Sample: peripheral blood or thyroid tissue (not recorded which). The clonotype was recovered from an adult man with Graves' hyperthyroidism.

CDR3 sequence (DNA): TGTGCCAGCAGTGAAGGTGGACTAGCGTTAGAGACCCAGTACTTC. It yields the protein CASSEGGLALETQYF. J is TRBJ2-5 and V is TRBV2; TRBD2 matches 9 bases. Germline V CDR1 and CDR2: SNHLY, FYNNEI. CDR3 length equals 15 residues. Unmatched junction bases numbered 4, after V lost 1 base and J lost 4 bases.